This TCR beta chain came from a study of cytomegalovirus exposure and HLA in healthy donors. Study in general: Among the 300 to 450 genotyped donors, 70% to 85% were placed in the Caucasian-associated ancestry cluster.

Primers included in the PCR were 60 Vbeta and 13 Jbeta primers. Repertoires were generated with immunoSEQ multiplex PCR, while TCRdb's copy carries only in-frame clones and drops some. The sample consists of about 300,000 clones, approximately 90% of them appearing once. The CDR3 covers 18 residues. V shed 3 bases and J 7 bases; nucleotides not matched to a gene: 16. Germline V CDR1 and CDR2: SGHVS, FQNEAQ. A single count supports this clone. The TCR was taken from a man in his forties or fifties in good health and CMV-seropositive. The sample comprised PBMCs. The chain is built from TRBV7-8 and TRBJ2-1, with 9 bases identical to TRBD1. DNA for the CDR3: TGTGCCAGCAGCTTCCCGGGACAGGGACTAATTAGCGGGAATGAGCAGTTCTTC. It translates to CASSFPGQGLISGNEQFF.